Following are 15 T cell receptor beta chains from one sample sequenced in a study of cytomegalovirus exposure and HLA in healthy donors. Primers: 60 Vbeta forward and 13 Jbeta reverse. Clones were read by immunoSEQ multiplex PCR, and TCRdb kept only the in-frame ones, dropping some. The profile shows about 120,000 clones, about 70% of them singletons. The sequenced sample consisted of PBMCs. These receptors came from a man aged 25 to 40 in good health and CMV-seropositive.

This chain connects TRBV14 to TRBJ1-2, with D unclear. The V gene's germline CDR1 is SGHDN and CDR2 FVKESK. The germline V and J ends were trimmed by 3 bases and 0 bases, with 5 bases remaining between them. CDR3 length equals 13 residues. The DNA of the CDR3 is TGTGCCAGCAGCCAGATAGCTAACTATGGCTACACCTTC. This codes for CASSQIANYGYTF.

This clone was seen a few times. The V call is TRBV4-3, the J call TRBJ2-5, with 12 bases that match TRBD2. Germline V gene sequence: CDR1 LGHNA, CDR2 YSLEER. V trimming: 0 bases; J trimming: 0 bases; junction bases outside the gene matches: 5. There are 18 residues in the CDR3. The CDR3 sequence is CASSQDPSGRANQETQYF. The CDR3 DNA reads TGCGCCAGCAGCCAAGACCCTAGCGGGAGGGCTAACCAAGAGACCCAGTACTTC.

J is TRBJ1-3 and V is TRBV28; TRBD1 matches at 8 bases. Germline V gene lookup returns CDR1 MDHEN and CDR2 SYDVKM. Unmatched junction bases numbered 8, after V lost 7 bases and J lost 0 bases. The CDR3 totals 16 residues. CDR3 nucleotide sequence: TGTGCCAGCACTGTAAAGACAGGGGTCTCTGGAAACACCATATATTTT. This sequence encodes CASTVKTGVSGNTIYF.

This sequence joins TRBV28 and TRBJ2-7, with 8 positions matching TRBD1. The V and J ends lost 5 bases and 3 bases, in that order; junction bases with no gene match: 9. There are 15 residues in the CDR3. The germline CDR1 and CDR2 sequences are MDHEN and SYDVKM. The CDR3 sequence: CASSVGTGIIYEQYV. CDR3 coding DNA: TGTGCCAGCAGTGTGGGGACAGGAATTATCTACGAGCAGTACGTC.

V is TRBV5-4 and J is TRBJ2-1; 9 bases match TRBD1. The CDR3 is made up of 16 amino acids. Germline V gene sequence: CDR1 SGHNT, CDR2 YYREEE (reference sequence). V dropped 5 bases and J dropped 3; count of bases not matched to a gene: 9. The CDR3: CASSLQGARFYNEQFF. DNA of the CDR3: TGTGCCAGCAGTTTACAGGGGGCGCGTTTCTACAATGAGCAGTTCTTC.

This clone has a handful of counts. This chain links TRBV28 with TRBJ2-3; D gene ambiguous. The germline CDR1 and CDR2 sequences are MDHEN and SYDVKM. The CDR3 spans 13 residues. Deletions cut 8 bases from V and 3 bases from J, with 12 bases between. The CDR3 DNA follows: TGTGCCAGCCAGCGACCGGCGACAGATACGCAGTATTTT. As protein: CASQRPATDTQYF.

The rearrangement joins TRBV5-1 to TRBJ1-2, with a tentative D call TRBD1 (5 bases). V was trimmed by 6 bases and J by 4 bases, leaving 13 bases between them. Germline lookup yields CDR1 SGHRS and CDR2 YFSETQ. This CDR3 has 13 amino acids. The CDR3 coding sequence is TGCGCCAGCAAAGAGGACACGCTCTATGGCTACACCTTC. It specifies CASKEDTLYGYTF.

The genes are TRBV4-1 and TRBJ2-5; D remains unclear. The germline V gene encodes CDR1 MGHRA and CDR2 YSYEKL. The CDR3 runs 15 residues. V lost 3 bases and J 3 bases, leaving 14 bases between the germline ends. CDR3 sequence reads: CASSQILTVKETQYF. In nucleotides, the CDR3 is TGCGCCAGCAGCCAGATACTAACGGTGAAAGAGACCCAGTACTTC.

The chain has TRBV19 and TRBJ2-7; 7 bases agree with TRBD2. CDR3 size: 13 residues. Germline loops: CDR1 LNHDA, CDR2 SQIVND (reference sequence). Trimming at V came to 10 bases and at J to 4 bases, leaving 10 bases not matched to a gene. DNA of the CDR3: TGTGCCACCGCGGGGGACTGGTGGTACGAGCAGTACTTC. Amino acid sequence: CATAGDWWYEQYF.

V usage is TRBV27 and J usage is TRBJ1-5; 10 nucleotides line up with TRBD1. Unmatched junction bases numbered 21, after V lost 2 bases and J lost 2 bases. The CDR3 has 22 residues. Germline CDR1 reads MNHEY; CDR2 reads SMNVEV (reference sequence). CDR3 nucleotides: TGTGCCAGCAGTTTAAGGACCCCGACCGGGACAGGGGCGCATATAGGCAATCAGCCCCAGCATTTT. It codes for CASSLRTPTGTGAHIGNQPQHF.

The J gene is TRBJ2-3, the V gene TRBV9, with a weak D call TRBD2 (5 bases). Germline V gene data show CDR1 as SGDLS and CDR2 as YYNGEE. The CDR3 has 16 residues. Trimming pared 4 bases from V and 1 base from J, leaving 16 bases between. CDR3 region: CASSPRPGAGTDTQYF. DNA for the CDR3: TGTGCCAGCAGCCCCCGTCCAGGAGCGGGCACAGATACGCAGTATTTT.

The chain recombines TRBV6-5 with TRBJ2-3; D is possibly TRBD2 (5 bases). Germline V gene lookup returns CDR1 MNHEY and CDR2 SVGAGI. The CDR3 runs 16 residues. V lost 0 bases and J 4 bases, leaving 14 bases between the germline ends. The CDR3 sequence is CASSYSYGVSADTQYF. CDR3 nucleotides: TGTGCCAGCAGTTACTCGTACGGGGTTAGCGCAGATACGCAGTATTTT.

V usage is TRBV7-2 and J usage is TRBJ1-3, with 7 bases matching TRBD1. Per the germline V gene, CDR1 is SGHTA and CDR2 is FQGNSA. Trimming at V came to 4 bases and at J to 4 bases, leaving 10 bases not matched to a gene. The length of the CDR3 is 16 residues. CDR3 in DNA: TGTGCCAGCAGCTCAGATACCGACAGGGCCGGAAACACCATATATTTT. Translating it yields CASSSDTDRAGNTIYF.

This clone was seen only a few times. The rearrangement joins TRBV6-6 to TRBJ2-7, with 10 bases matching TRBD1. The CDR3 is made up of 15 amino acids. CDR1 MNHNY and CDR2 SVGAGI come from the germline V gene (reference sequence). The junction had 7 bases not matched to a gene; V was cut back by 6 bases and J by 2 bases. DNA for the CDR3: TGTGCCAGCAGCCTAACGGGACAGGGGCCCTACGAGCAGTACTTC. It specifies CASSLTGQGPYEQYF.

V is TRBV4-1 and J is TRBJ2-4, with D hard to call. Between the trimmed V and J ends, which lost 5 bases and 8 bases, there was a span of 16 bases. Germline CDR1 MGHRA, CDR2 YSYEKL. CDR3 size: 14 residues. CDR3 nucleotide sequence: TGCGCCAGCAGCGTCCTGATGGCCGAGGACATTCAGTACTTC. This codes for CASSVLMAEDIQYF.